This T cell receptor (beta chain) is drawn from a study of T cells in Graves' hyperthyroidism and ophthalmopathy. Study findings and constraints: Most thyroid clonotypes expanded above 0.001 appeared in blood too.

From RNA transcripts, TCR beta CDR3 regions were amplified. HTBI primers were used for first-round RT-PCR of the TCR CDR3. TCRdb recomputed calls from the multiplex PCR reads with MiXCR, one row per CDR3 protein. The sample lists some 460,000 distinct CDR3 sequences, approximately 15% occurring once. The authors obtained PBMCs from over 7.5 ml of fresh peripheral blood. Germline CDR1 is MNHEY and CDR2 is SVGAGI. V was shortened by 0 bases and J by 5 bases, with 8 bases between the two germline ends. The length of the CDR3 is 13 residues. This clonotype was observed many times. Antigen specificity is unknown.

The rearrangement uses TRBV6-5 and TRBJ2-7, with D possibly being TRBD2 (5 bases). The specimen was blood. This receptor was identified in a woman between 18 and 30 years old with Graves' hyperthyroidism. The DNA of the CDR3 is TGTGCCAGCAGTTACTCGAGGGCGGACGAGCAGTACTTC. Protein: CASSYSRADEQYF.